The 26 T cell receptor beta chains below all came from one sample that was sequenced in a study of T-cell reconstitution after alpha-beta-depleted transplantation in children. This sample's TCRbeta library carried unique molecular identifier barcodes. TCRdb re-called the PCR reads through MiXCR, storing one row per CDR3 protein. Of 550,000 to 800,000 distinct CDR3 sequences detected, over 10% appear once; the ten largest clones hold around 0.76%. Sequencing used PBMCs, obtained before TCRalphabeta/CD19-depleted stem cell transplant. These receptors originate from a girl under 10 years old with congenital amegakaryocytic thrombocytopenia, due to receive a stem cell transplant.

This clonotype came up many times. V is TRBV20-1 and J is TRBJ2-7; possibly TRBD1 for D (6 bases). V shed 6 bases and J shed 3 bases, with 12 bases lying between them. Germline V gene lookup returns CDR1 DFQATT and CDR2 SNEGSKA (reference sequence). The CDR3 sequence is 12 residues long. CDR3 protein: CSADTGNYEQYF. The CDR3 DNA sequence: TGCAGTGCAGATACAGGGAACTACGAGCAGTACTTC.

This clonotype has more than one count but fewer than ten. V gene TRBV5-1 combines with J gene TRBJ2-1; TRBD2 agrees at 7 bases. Germline V CDR1 and CDR2: SGHRS, YFSETQ. This CDR3 region has 14 residues. The V gene end was trimmed by 4 bases and the J gene end by 8 bases; junction bases not matched to a gene: 9. This CDR3 is CASSIRTRGDEQFF. CDR3 nucleotide sequence: TGCGCCAGCAGCATCCGGACTAGGGGCGATGAGCAGTTCTTC. Based on the CDR3 plus reference TRBV5-1 and TRBJ2-1, the full variable domain is KAGVTQTPRYLIKTRGQQVTLSCSPISGHRSVSWYQQTPGQGLQFLFEYFSETQRNKGNFPGRFSGRQFSNSRSEMNVSTLELGDSALYLCASSIRTRGDEQFFGPGTRLTVL.

The table lists this clonotype with a few counts. The CDR3 loop is CASSQYDTHSHQPQHF. DNA for the CDR3: TGCGCCAGCAGCCAATATGACACGCATAGTCATCAGCCCCAGCATTTT. The chain couples TRBV5-1 to TRBJ1-5; D gene unclear. Germline-derived CDR1 and CDR2 are SGHRS and YFSETQ. This CDR3 spans 16 amino acids. Trimming cost V 4 bases and J 5 bases, with 19 bases left between them.

This clonotype has a count of ten or more. This chain uses TRBV7-2 with TRBJ2-2; D unresolved. CDR1 is SGHTA and CDR2 is FQGNSA in the germline V gene. The CDR3 consists of 15 residues. V was shortened by 1 base and J by 2 bases, with 8 bases between the two germline ends. The CDR3 sequence is CASSLERTNTGELFF. The DNA for the CDR3 is TGTGCCAGCAGCTTAGAGCGAACTAACACCGGGGAGCTGTTTTTT.

This clonotype was counted a few times. The chain links TRBV11-2 to TRBJ2-1, with 10 bases matching TRBD2. From germline, CDR1 is SGHAT and CDR2 FQNNGV. The ends lost 1 base at V and 7 bases at J; junction bases unmatched: 10. The CDR3 runs 17 residues. The CDR3 sequence is CASSLGLLAGGSNEQFF. DNA for the CDR3: TGTGCCAGCAGCTTAGGGTTATTAGCGGGAGGCTCGAATGAGCAGTTCTTC.

In this sample, this clonotype turned up many times. CDR3 loop: CASSARGTGANYGYTF. In DNA form, the CDR3 reads TGTGCCAGCAGCGCACGCGGGACAGGAGCTAACTATGGCTACACCTTC. The chain uses TRBV2 and TRBJ1-2, with 8 bases that match TRBD1. The CDR3 has 16 amino acids. V shed 6 bases and J 0 bases; nucleotides not matched to a gene: 9. From germline, CDR1 is SNHLY and CDR2 FYNNEI.

This clonotype was seen more than once but under ten times. The chain has TRBV5-1 and TRBJ2-7; 9 bases line up with TRBD2. CDR3 size: 16 residues. V trimming: 4 bases; J trimming: 3 bases; junction bases outside the gene matches: 11. Germline assignment: CDR1 SGHRS and CDR2 YFSETQ. Here the CDR3 DNA reads TGCGCCAGCAGCCCGACGAAGGTAGCGGGAGTCTACGAGCAGTACTTC. Residues: CASSPTKVAGVYEQYF.

This clonotype was observed a handful of times. V is TRBV7-9 and J is TRBJ2-3; perhaps D is TRBD1 or TRBD2 (5 bases each). Germline values: CDR1 SEHNR, CDR2 FQNEAQ (reference sequence). This CDR3 comprises 16 residues. V lost 5 bases to trimming and J lost 2 bases, with 17 bases between them. CDR3 in amino acids: CASSPGTGPITDTQYF. In DNA form, the CDR3 reads TGTGCCAGCAGCCCAGGGACCGGCCCAATCACAGATACGCAGTATTTT.

This clonotype appeared once. A much larger clone lies one base from this, so it may be a read error. This chain connects TRBV5-1 to TRBJ2-5; 7 bases align to TRBD2. This CDR3 region has 14 residues. Germline V gives CDR1 SGHRS, CDR2 YFSETQ. The DNA of the CDR3 is TGCGCCCGCAGCGGGGCCAGGGTTGAAGAGACCCAGTACTTC. This sequence encodes CARSGARVEETQYF. Full variable domain (rest looked up from reference TRBV5-1 and TRBJ2-5): KAGVTQTPRYLIKTRGQQVTLSCSPISGHRSVSWYQQTPGQGLQFLFEYFSETQRNKGNFPGRFSGRQFSNSRSEMNVSTLELGDSALYLCARSGARVEETQYFGPGTRLLVL.

This clonotype was seen repeatedly, ten times or more. The V call is TRBV20-1, the J call TRBJ2-3, with TRBD2 matching 10 bases. CDR1 DFQATT and CDR2 SNEGSKA come from the germline V gene (reference sequence). This CDR3 has 15 amino acids. V trimming: 5 bases; J trimming: 1 base; junction bases outside the gene matches: 6. The CDR3 coding sequence is TGCAGTGCTTCACCTGGGACTAGCGGCACAGATACGCAGTATTTT. It yields the protein CSASPGTSGTDTQYF.

This chain joins TRBV9 and TRBJ2-5; D remains ambiguous. CDR3 length: 14 residues. With 0 bases removed from V and 1 base from J, the gap between germline ends came to 7 bases. CDR1 and CDR2 from the germline V gene are SGDLS and YYNGEE. The DNA of the CDR3 is TGTGCCAGCAGCGTAGCCACTGGCCAAGAGACCCAGTACTTC. Translating gives CASSVATGQETQYF.

The V and J genes are TRBV9 and TRBJ2-1; D might be TRBD2 (5 bases). Trimming shortened V by 4 bases and J by 0 bases, and 14 bases separated the two germline ends. This CDR3 comprises 16 residues. Germline V gene sequence: CDR1 SGDLS, CDR2 YYNGEE. The DNA of the CDR3 is TGTGCCAGCAGCCAAACCTCGGAGGTCTCCTACAATGAGCAGTTCTTC. This encodes CASSQTSEVSYNEQFF.

This clonotype turned up a few times. The chain combines TRBV6-1 with TRBJ2-5, with TRBD2 identical over 12 bases. V shed 7 bases and J 2 bases; nucleotides not matched to a gene: 8. Germline CDR1 is MNHNS and CDR2 is SASEGT. The CDR3 spans 16 residues. CDR3 nucleotides: TGTGCCAGCACCAAACTAGCGGGAGGTTCACAAGAGACCCAGTACTTC. This gives the protein CASTKLAGGSQETQYF.

This clonotype was picked up a small number of times. The rearrangement uses TRBV10-3 and TRBJ2-7; TRBD2 might be the D (6 bases). The germline gives CDR1 ENHRY, CDR2 SYGVKD. This CDR3 has 14 amino acids. Trimming left V 2 bases short and J 2 bases short, with 10 bases between. The CDR3 sequence is CAISEAGGTYEQYF. CDR3 sequence (DNA): TGTGCCATCAGTGAGGCTGGGGGGACCTACGAGCAGTACTTC.

This clonotype was seen a few times. The V and J genes are TRBV7-8 and TRBJ2-2, with no clear D. V lost 4 bases, J lost 0 bases, and 15 bases lay in between. The CDR3 contains 17 residues. Germline lookup yields CDR1 SGHVS and CDR2 FQNEAQ. CDR3 in DNA: TGTGCCAGCAGCTATACGATTGGTGGAGCGAACACCGGGGAGCTGTTTTTT. Amino acid sequence: CASSYTIGGANTGELFF.

In its sample, this clonotype was seen a few times. The chain links TRBV4-2 to TRBJ2-7; D remains unclear. V was pared by 0 bases and J by 0 bases, with 9 bases between. Germline loops: CDR1 LGHNA, CDR2 YNFKEQ. The CDR3 sequence is 15 residues long. In nucleotides, the CDR3 is TGTGCCAGCAGCCAAGAGTCAGGAAACTCCTACGAGCAGTACTTC. It translates to CASSQESGNSYEQYF.

This chain joins TRBV20-1 and TRBJ2-7; possibly TRBD2 for D (6 bases). V was pared by 3 bases and J by 4 bases, with 19 bases between. CDR3 length: 15 amino acids. Germline CDR1 reads DFQATT; CDR2 reads SNEGSKA (reference sequence). CDR3 sequence: CSASPEVAVMYEQYF. The DNA for the CDR3 is TGCAGTGCTAGCCCGGAGGTAGCGGTGATGTACGAGCAGTACTTC.

This rearrangement joins TRBV5-1 to TRBJ2-1, with 8 bases fitting TRBD2. Germline values: CDR1 SGHRS, CDR2 YFSETQ. The junction had 6 bases not matched to a gene; V was cut back by 2 bases and J by 8 bases. The CDR3 contains 14 residues. The CDR3 coding sequence is TGCGCCAGCAGCTTCGGCGGGAGGCTAGATGAGCAGTTCTTC. Its translation: CASSFGGRLDEQFF.

The genes are TRBV9 and TRBJ2-3; D unresolved. This CDR3 is built from 12 residues. Germline V CDR1 and CDR2: SGDLS, YYNGEE. The germline V and J ends were trimmed by 0 bases and 5 bases, with 4 bases remaining between them. CDR3 sequence: CASSVAEDTQYF. The CDR3 coding sequence is TGTGCCAGCAGCGTAGCTGAAGATACGCAGTATTTT.

This chain links TRBV24-1 with TRBJ2-1, with TRBD1 identical over 7 bases. The length of the CDR3 is 16 residues. Germline V lookup: CDR1 KGHDR, CDR2 SFDVKD. V was clipped by 6 bases and J by 5 bases; unmatched bases: 12. As DNA, the CDR3 is TGTGCCACCAGTTATGGTCAGGGTAGGGGGCACAATGAGCAGTTCTTC. Protein: CATSYGQGRGHNEQFF.

The chain links TRBV18 to TRBJ2-7, with D tentatively TRBD1 (6 bases). The CDR3 is 15 residues long. The germline V gene has CDR1 KGHSH and CDR2 LQKENI. V was pared by 3 bases and J by 2 bases, with 14 bases between. DNA for the CDR3: TGTGCCAGCTCACCTGGACAGTCGGGTACCTACGAGCAGTACTTC. Protein sequence: CASSPGQSGTYEQYF.

V is TRBV11-2 and J is TRBJ2-5; 7 bases match TRBD1. The CDR3 spans 16 residues. The germline V gene encodes CDR1 SGHAT and CDR2 FQNNGV. Trimming removed 1 base from V and 0 bases from J; junction bases left unmatched: 5. This chain's CDR3 is CASSLVGTVDQETQYF. The DNA for the CDR3 is TGTGCCAGCAGCTTAGTCGGGACAGTAGACCAAGAGACCCAGTACTTC.

This clonotype was detected many times. The chain links TRBV10-3 to TRBJ2-1; 13 bases agree with TRBD2. This CDR3 contains 15 residues. Germline assignment: CDR1 ENHRY and CDR2 SYGVKD. V lost 10 bases, J lost 7 bases, and 10 bases stayed unmatched. CDR3 region: CATGLAGVLGNEQFF. As DNA, the CDR3 is TGTGCCACCGGACTAGCGGGAGTCCTTGGGAATGAGCAGTTCTTC.

At least ten counts were recorded for this clonotype. The chain joins TRBV29-1 to TRBJ1-1, with unresolved D. Germline V gene sequence: CDR1 SQVTM, CDR2 ANQGSEA. The CDR3 totals 13 residues. V lost 4 bases, J lost 0 bases, and 9 bases lay in between. The CDR3 here is CSVVRRLNTEAFF. CDR3 DNA: TGCAGCGTTGTTAGGCGGTTGAACACTGAAGCTTTCTTT.

This clonotype was found a few times. CDR3 residues: CASSRLAGPVNEQFF. The CDR3 DNA follows: TGTGCCAGCAGCAGATTAGCGGGACCAGTGAATGAGCAGTTCTTC. The V gene is TRBV3-1, the J gene TRBJ2-1; 8 positions agree with TRBD2. CDR1 is LGHDT and CDR2 is YNNKEL in the germline V gene (reference sequence). CDR3 length: 15 residues. With 5 bases clipped from V and 7 bases from J, the junction kept 10 bases outside the gene matches.

V gene TRBV11-2 combines with J gene TRBJ1-2, with D uncertain. CDR1 SGHAT and CDR2 FQNNGV come from the germline V gene. The CDR3 sequence is 16 residues long. Deletions cut 4 bases from V and 5 bases from J, with 20 bases between. The CDR3 sequence: CASSSTNEVAEYGYTF. As DNA, the CDR3 is TGTGCCAGCAGCTCCACAAACGAGGTGGCAGAGTATGGCTACACCTTC. The variable domain in full, with the rest retrieved from reference TRBV11-2 and TRBJ1-2, is EAGVAQSPRYKIIEKRQSVAFWCNPISGHATLYWYQQILGQGPKLLIQFQNNGVVDDSQLPKDRFSAERLKGVDSTLKIQPAKLEDSAVYLCASSSTNEVAEYGYTFGSGTRLTVV.